The rows below give T cell receptor beta chains drawn from one sample of a study of technical replicates of blood from a few donors. Only in-frame clones appear in the TCRdb table, and some are missing; sequencing was by immunoSEQ multiplex PCR. The table shows 70,000 to 85,000 clones, with approximately 92% occurring only once. Input material: T cells isolated from PBMCs. These receptors originate from a human donor in good health. Each CDR3 is given with its conserved first and last residue. D genes are given only for firm matches. Not every row has a clone size; where given, it reads once, few, many or a size class.

d_call clone_size j_call v_call cdr3_aa cdr3_nt
- once TRBJ2-7 TRBV19 CASSIQGSYEQYF TGTGCCAGTAGTATACAGGGGTCCTACGAGCAGTACTTC
- - TRBJ2-2 TRBV6-5 CASSYIVGPGELFF TGTGCCAGCAGTTATATAGTGGGCCCCGGGGAGCTGTTTTTT
- - TRBJ2-7 TRBV6-4 CASSERGDVDEQYF TGTGCCAGCAGTGAACGGGGAGATGTAGACGAGCAGTACTTC
TRBD1 - TRBJ1-1 TRBV29-1 CSSQDRGLHAFF TGCAGCAGCCAAGACAGGGGCCTCCATGCTTTCTTT
TRBD2 - TRBJ2-7 TRBV4-3 CASSQAFLADIYEQYF TGCGCCAGCAGCCAAGCGTTTCTAGCGGATATATACGAGCAGTACTTC
TRBD2 - TRBJ2-7 TRBV6-1 CASRLRLAAYEQYF TGTGCCAGCAGATTAAGACTAGCAGCCTACGAGCAGTACTTC
- once TRBJ2-2 TRBV7-2 CASSLLAGTGELFF TGTGCCAGCAGCTTACTAGCCGGGACCGGGGAGCTGTTTTTT
TRBD2 - TRBJ2-7 TRBV6-5 CASRKGTSVSYEQYF TGTGCCAGCAGGAAAGGGACTAGCGTTTCCTACGAGCAGTACTTC
- - TRBJ2-5 TRBV28 CASNQLRETQYF TGTGCCAGCAATCAGTTACGAGAGACCCAGTACTTC
- - TRBJ1-1 TRBV19 CASSILGPGGKDTEAFF TGTGCCAGTAGTATATTGGGGCCGGGTGGAAAGGACACTGAAGCTTTCTTT
- - TRBJ2-7 TRBV7-3 CASSERVASEQYF TGTGCCAGCAGCGAACGGGTGGCCTCCGAGCAGTACTTC
TRBD2 - TRBJ2-1 TRBV7-3 CASSLLGGTSGAPNEQFF TGTGCCAGCAGCTTATTGGGGGGTACTAGCGGCGCCCCGAATGAGCAGTTCTTC
- - TRBJ1-3 TRBV7-9 CASPSELSGNTIYF TGTGCCAGCCCCTCGGAGCTCTCTGGAAACACCATATATTTT
- - TRBJ2-7 TRBV29-1 CSVEDSYEQYF TGCAGCGTTGAAGATTCGTACGAGCAGTACTTC
TRBD1 few TRBJ1-1 TRBV4-2 CASSQEGTGAPEAFF TGTGCCAGCAGCCAAGAGGGGACAGGAGCCCCTGAAGCTTTCTTT
- - TRBJ1-2 TRBV7-9 CASSPPYPGIYGYTF TGTGCCAGCAGCCCCCCGTACCCAGGGATCTATGGCTACACCTTC
- - TRBJ1-1 TRBV5-1 CASSYNGGEGTEAFF TGCGCCAGCAGCTATAACGGGGGAGAGGGCACTGAAGCTTTCTTT
TRBD1 - TRBJ1-5 TRBV11-2 CASSPTGDGQPQHF TGTGCCAGCAGCCCGACAGGGGACGGTCAGCCCCAGCATTTT
TRBD2 - TRBJ2-1 TRBV7-7 CASSLAGGYEQFF TGTGCCAGCAGCTTAGCGGGAGGGTATGAGCAGTTCTTC